This TCR beta chain was recovered during a study of OX40 agonist ivuxolimab in advanced cancers. Some clones are missing from TCRdb's copy, which holds only in-frame ones; the method was immunoSEQ multiplex PCR. The data hold roughly 90,000 clones, with approximately 91% observed a single time. Study conclusions and caveats: Normalized T-cell clonal expansion was also low in a subset of nonresponders. With doses of 0.1 to 3.0 mg/kg, CD4+ and CD8+ blood T cells had undergone clonal expansion by week 6. Partial responders at 0.1-3.0 mg/kg had among the lowest clonal expansion. Expanded clones belonging to CD8+ T cells outnumbered, on average, those of CD4+.

This CDR3 is built from 14 residues. The V end was cut by 5 bases, the J end by 0 bases, with 10 bases between. The germline CDR1 and CDR2 sequences are LNHDA and SQIVND (reference sequence). Of note for this clone: The antigen remains unidentified.

The genes are TRBV19 and TRBJ1-2, with D possibly TRBD1 on 6 matching bases. This clonotype was obtained from an adult with an advanced solid tumor such as melanoma, head and neck, liver or kidney cancer. Sequenced here: CD4+ or CD8+ T cells sorted from blood, sampled in a trial of the OX40 agonist ivuxolimab. The DNA of the CDR3 is TGTGCCAGTAGTCCAGGGGCGACTAACTATGGCTACACCTTC. It specifies CASSPGATNYGYTF.